The T cell receptor (beta chain) under discussion was sequenced for a study of cytotoxic CD8 clonotypes in ibrutinib-treated CLL. Whole-study context: Partial responders around 25, complete 2; around twelve progressed and around 15 stayed in remission by median 68 months. The sample average was 255,043 productive templates and 90,000 to 95,000 productive rearrangements. Study-level points and caveats: Exceeding age-matched healthy donors, baseline clonality also tracked the counts of circulating CD8+ T cells. Public clonotypes, an uncommon group, contracted or remained stable on treatment.

Assay used: immunoSEQ multiplex PCR; TCRdb lists only in-frame clones, some missing. The sample shows about 300,000 clones, around 69% of them seen only once. The V gene lost 6 bases and the J gene lost 6 bases, with 14 bases spanning the gap. CDR3 size: 14 residues. Germline V CDR1 and CDR2: SNHLY, FYNNEI. For this clone: Its antigen is as yet unknown.

This material consisted of PBMCs, taken at disease progression, from a patient treated with ibrutinib. The chain joins TRBV2 to TRBJ1-4, with D unclear. This clonotype was obtained from a human donor with chronic lymphocytic leukemia. CDR3 sequence: CASRIGHLDEKLFF. The CDR3 DNA follows: TGTGCCAGCAGAATAGGCCACTTAGATGAAAAACTGTTTTTT.